This TCR beta chain was observed in a study of blood T cells in healthy people across ages. Study-wide results and caveats: It was the long-lived donors that had more naive CD4+ cells and higher diversity than aged donors.

A word on this clonotype: As yet, its antigen is unknown.

The CDR3 loop spans 13 amino acids. The V end lost 7 bases, the J end lost 7 bases, and 14 bases lay between the germline ends. From germline, CDR1 is LGHDT and CDR2 YNNKEL (reference sequence). The authors ran a second PCR of roughly 6 to 12 cycles using a sample-barcoded 5' primer and a J-beta primer mix. With 12 random nucleotides, a template-switch adaptor tagged each individual cDNA molecule. TCRdb itself ran the 5' RACE reads through MiXCR, one entry per CDR3 protein. The data show around 1.5 million distinct CDR3 sequences, around 42% seen once. The V call is TRBV3-1, the J call TRBJ2-1; D gene unclear. This TCR derives from a woman between 18 and 30 years old in good health. The sequenced sample consisted of blood. CDR3 sequence (DNA): TGTGCCAGCAACCGTAGCTTTTGGAATGAGCAGTTCTTC. Its protein product is CASNRSFWNEQFF.